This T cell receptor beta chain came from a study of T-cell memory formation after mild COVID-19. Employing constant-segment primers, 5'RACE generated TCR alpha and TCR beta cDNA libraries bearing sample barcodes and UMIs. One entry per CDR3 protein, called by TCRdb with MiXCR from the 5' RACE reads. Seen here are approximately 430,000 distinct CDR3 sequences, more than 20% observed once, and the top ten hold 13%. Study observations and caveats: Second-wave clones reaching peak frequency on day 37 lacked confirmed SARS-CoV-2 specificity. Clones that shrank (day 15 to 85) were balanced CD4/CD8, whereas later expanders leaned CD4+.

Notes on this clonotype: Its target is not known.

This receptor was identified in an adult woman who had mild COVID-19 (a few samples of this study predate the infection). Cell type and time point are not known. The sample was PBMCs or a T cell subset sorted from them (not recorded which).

The CDR3 DNA reads as TGTGCCAGCAGTCGAACTAGCGGGGGCCGACGAGATACGCAGTATTTT. Amino acid sequence: CASSRTSGGRRDTQYF. The V call is TRBV6-5, the J call TRBJ2-3; 11 bases map to TRBD2. The germline V gene encodes CDR1 MNHEY and CDR2 SVGAGI. J was trimmed by 5 bases and V by 5 bases; bases with no gene match: 9. The CDR3 runs to 16 residues.